These 18 T cell receptor beta chains originate from one sample sequenced in a study of blood T cell repertoires in COVID-19. The assay was immunoSEQ multiplex PCR, and TCRdb's table has in-frame clones only and misses some. The sample contains approximately 250,000 clones, roughly 80% of which appear only once. The sample consisted of peripheral blood. The source of these receptors is a man between 60 and 70 years old who had recovered from COVID-19.

In this sample, this clone turned up once. The rearrangement joins TRBV10-2 to TRBJ1-5, with D hard to call. V dropped 2 bases and J dropped 3 bases, with 8 bases sitting between them. The germline V gene encodes CDR1 WSHSY and CDR2 SAAADI. The CDR3 consists of 14 residues. The CDR3 nucleotides are TGCGCCAGCAGTGAGGGCCCCCACAATCAGCCCCAGCATTTT. This translates into CASSEGPHNQPQHF.

This chain joins TRBV7-9 and TRBJ2-3; TRBD1 matches 9 bases. CDR1 and CDR2 from the germline V gene are SEHNR and FQNEAQ (reference sequence). The J segment lost 7 bases and the V segment lost 4 bases, leaving 12 bases of the junction unmatched. There are 16 residues in the CDR3. The CDR3 reads CASSSLGGTGRNTQYF. DNA of the CDR3: TGTGCCAGCAGCTCACTGGGGGGGACAGGGAGGAATACGCAGTATTTT.

A word on this clone: A read error may produce the germline difference seen at one junction end. V usage is TRBV20-1 and J usage is TRBJ1-2; 7 nucleotides agree with TRBD1. The CDR3 has 11 amino acids. The germline V gene encodes CDR1 DFQATT and CDR2 SNEGSKA (reference sequence). CDR3 sequence: CSARDRVGYTF. In DNA form, the CDR3 reads TGCAGTGCAAGAGACAGGGTCGGCTACACCTTC.

This chain joins TRBV28 and TRBJ2-3; D not resolved. The CDR3 contains 14 residues. Germline assignment: CDR1 MDHEN and CDR2 SYDVKM. V lost 1 base and J 8 bases, leaving 13 bases between the germline ends. The CDR3 DNA sequence: TGTGCCAGCAGTTTATCTCGCAGACTGGGTACGCAGTATTTT. As protein: CASSLSRRLGTQYF.

The V gene is TRBV15, the J gene TRBJ2-7; possibly TRBD2 for D (6 bases). Between the trimmed V and J ends, which lost 2 bases and 6 bases, there was a span of 20 bases. The CDR3 sequence is 16 residues long. Germline V CDR1 and CDR2: LNHNV, YYDKDF (reference sequence). As DNA, the CDR3 is TGTGCCACCAGCAGACGGGGTGGGGGGATTGCGAGCGAGCAGTACTTC. Its translation is CATSRRGGGIASEQYF. Combining the CDR3 with reference TRBV15 and TRBJ2-7 gives the whole variable domain DAMVIQNPRYQVTQFGKPVTLSCSQTLNHNVMYWYQQKSSQAPKLLFHYYDKDFNNEADTPDNFQSRRPNTSFCFLDIRSPGLGDTAMYLCATSRRGGGIASEQYFGPGTRLTVT.

The rearrangement uses TRBV27 and TRBJ1-4; 7 positions agree with TRBD1. After removal of 3 bases from V and 4 bases from J, the junction contained 5 bases not matched to a gene. This CDR3 is built from 15 residues. The germline V gene encodes CDR1 MNHEY and CDR2 SMNVEV (reference sequence). CDR3 in amino acids: CASSFRQGRNEKLFF. In nucleotides, the CDR3 is TGTGCCAGCAGTTTTCGACAGGGCCGTAATGAAAAACTGTTTTTT.

A few counts support this clone. The chain is built from TRBV7-3 and TRBJ2-3, with D possibly TRBD1 on 6 matching bases. The CDR3 is 16 residues long. Between the trimmed V and J ends, which lost 5 bases and 3 bases, there was a span of 18 bases. CDR1 is SGHTA, CDR2 FQGTGA, per germline. This chain's CDR3 is CASSARTDLGTDTQYF. The CDR3 DNA sequence: TGTGCCAGCAGCGCCAGGACAGACTTGGGTACAGATACGCAGTATTTT.

The rearrangement joins TRBV9 to TRBJ2-3; D is ambiguous. The CDR3 has 15 amino acids. CDR1 is SGDLS, CDR2 YYNGEE, per germline. Between the trimmed V and J ends, which lost 0 bases and 2 bases, there was a span of 10 bases. Written as DNA, the CDR3 is TGTGCCAGCAGCGTAGTAGCTCTAAACACAGATACGCAGTATTTT. Translation: CASSVVALNTDTQYF.

The chain joins TRBV6-5 to TRBJ2-1, with D uncertain. The CDR3 is 12 residues long. Deletions cut 6 bases from V and 15 bases from J, with 18 bases between. Germline CDR1 MNHEY, CDR2 SVGAGI. Written as DNA, the CDR3 is TGTGCCAGCAGAGTCGACCAGGCCCCTCTGTTCTTC. Translation: CASRVDQAPLFF.

This chain uses TRBV24-1 with TRBJ2-1; tentatively, D is TRBD2 (5 bases). The CDR3 covers 13 residues. Germline values: CDR1 KGHDR, CDR2 SFDVKD. Deletions cut 0 bases from V and 9 bases from J, with 8 bases between. CDR3 DNA: TGTGCCACCAGTGATTTGACTCGGGGTGAGCAGTTCTTC. This sequence encodes CATSDLTRGEQFF.

The genes are TRBV19 and TRBJ2-1, with a possible D match to TRBD2 (6 bases). V lost 4 bases, J lost 5 bases, and 12 bases lay in between. The CDR3 has 14 residues. Germline values: CDR1 LNHDA, CDR2 SQIVND (reference sequence). The CDR3 region has the DNA TGTGCCAGTAGTAGCGGGAACTTGAACAATGAGCAGTTCTTC. This encodes CASSSGNLNNEQFF.

This clone has a single count. This sequence joins TRBV11-2 and TRBJ2-2; the match to TRBD2 covers 7 bases. Germline-derived CDR1 and CDR2 are SGHAT and FQNNGV. CDR3 size: 13 residues. J was trimmed by 8 bases and V by 5 bases; bases with no gene match: 5. The CDR3 DNA reads as TGTGCCAGCAGCCGAATGCGGGGGGGGGAGCTGTTTTTT. It specifies CASSRMRGGELFF.

The V and J genes are TRBV19 and TRBJ2-2; 8 bases fit TRBD1. J was trimmed by 0 bases and V by 4 bases; bases with no gene match: 1. This CDR3 is 15 amino acids long. Germline CDR1 reads LNHDA; CDR2 reads SQIVND (reference sequence). The chain's CDR3 is CASSRTGSNTGELFF. CDR3 sequence (DNA): TGTGCCAGTAGTAGGACAGGGTCGAACACCGGGGAGCTGTTTTTT.

The sample holds one count of this clone. V gene TRBV2 combines with J gene TRBJ2-2, with D possibly being TRBD1 (6 bases). V was trimmed by 5 bases and J by 4 bases, leaving 14 bases between them. The CDR3 covers 15 residues. Germline V gene data show CDR1 as SNHLY and CDR2 as FYNNEI. CDR3 nucleotides: TGTGCCAGCAGTCCAAAGGGGGTGAGCACCGGGGAGCTGTTTTTT. Amino acid sequence: CASSPKGVSTGELFF.

The chain uses TRBV28 and TRBJ2-7, with D maybe TRBD1 (6 bases). In germline, CDR1 is MDHEN, CDR2 SYDVKM. The CDR3 is made up of 14 amino acids. CDR3 nucleotide sequence: TGTGCTTCCGAGAAAACAGGGTTTAGGTACGAGCAGTACTTC. This translates into CASEKTGFRYEQYF.

This clone was counted a few times. The chain uses TRBV5-6 and TRBJ1-4, with D possibly being TRBD1 (5 bases). The CDR3 spans 15 residues. The germline gives CDR1 SGHDT, CDR2 YYEEEE. Trimming cost V 4 bases and J 5 bases, with 15 bases left between them. The CDR3 sequence: CASSPGGRTNEKLFF. The DNA for the CDR3 is TGTGCCAGCAGCCCGGGGGGACGTACCAATGAAAAACTGTTTTTT.

This chain connects TRBV7-9 to TRBJ2-1, with TRBD1 as a possible D gene (6 bases). Germline V lookup: CDR1 SEHNR, CDR2 FQNEAQ (reference sequence). Trimming removed 2 bases at V and 10 bases at J, with 21 bases between. The CDR3 spans 16 residues. CDR3 in amino acids: CASSLRKVASDSEQFF. The CDR3 bases are TGTGCCAGCAGCTTACGGAAAGTAGCCTCGGACAGCGAGCAGTTCTTC.

The chain joins TRBV28 to TRBJ1-1; 10 nucleotides align to TRBD1. Trimming took 6 bases from V and 3 from J; bases not matched to a gene: 10. CDR3 size: 16 residues. The germline CDR1 and CDR2 sequences are MDHEN and SYDVKM. CDR3 protein: CASSSGQGGWYTEAFF. The CDR3 nucleotides read TGTGCCAGCAGCTCAGGACAGGGGGGGTGGTACACTGAAGCTTTCTTT.